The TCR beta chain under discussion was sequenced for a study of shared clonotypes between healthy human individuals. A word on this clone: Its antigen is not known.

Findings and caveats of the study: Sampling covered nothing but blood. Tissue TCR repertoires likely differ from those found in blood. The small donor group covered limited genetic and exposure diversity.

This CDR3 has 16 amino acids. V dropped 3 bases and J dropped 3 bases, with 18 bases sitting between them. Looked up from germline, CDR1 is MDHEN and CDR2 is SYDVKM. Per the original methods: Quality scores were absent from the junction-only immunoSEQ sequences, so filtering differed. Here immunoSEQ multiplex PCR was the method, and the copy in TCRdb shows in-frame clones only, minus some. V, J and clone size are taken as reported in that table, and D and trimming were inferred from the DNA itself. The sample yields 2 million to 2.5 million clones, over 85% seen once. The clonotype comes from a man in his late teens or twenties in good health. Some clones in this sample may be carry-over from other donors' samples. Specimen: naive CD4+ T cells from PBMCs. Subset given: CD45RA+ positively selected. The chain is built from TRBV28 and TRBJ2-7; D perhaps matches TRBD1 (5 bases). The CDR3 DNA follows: TGTGCCAGCAGTTTTGGTAGGGGCCCCCCTAACTACGAGCAGTACTTC. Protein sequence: CASSFGRGPPNYEQYF.